This TCR beta chain was observed in a study of blood T cell repertoires in COVID-19. Study-wide background: COVID-19 samples, acute and convalescent, were from the United States, Italy and Spain. Sample material is recorded as cDNA or gDNA derived from T cells, B-cell-depleted T cells, or PBMCs.

Methods used by the authors: Estimated nucleated cell counts came from reference gene primer amplification. Here immunoSEQ multiplex PCR was the method, and the copy in TCRdb shows in-frame clones only, minus some. D and trimming were read from the DNA, whereas the V and J calls and clone size are those reported in that table. The table records about 100,000 clones, approximately 89% of them present only once. Per germline, CDR1 GTSNPN and CDR2 SVGIG (reference sequence). Trimming took off 4 bases at V and 5 bases at J, with 11 bases between the two ends. The CDR3 extends over 12 amino acids. The source is a man between 60 and 70 years old with acute or convalescent COVID-19. What was sequenced was peripheral blood. The rearrangement joins TRBV30 to TRBJ2-5; D perhaps matches TRBD2 (5 bases). CDR3 sequence (DNA): TGTGCCTGGAAGAGGGATGGGGAGACCCAGTACTTC. As protein: CAWKRDGETQYF.